Listed here are 12 T cell receptor beta chains from one sample, sequenced in a study of OX40 agonist ivuxolimab in advanced cancers. Clones were read by immunoSEQ multiplex PCR, and TCRdb kept only the in-frame ones, dropping some. The data hold roughly 80,000 clones, with roughly 83% observed a single time. This specimen was CD4+ or CD8+ T cells sorted from blood, taken in a trial of the OX40 agonist ivuxolimab. These receptor sequences come from an adult with an advanced solid tumor such as melanoma, head and neck, liver or kidney cancer.

The chain employs TRBV7-6 and TRBJ2-7; D not certain. V was clipped by 1 base and J by 7 bases, with 14 bases between them. The germline V gene has CDR1 SGHVS and CDR2 FNYEAQ. This CDR3 is built from 14 residues. The CDR3 reads CASSLEGYGAEQYF. DNA for the CDR3: TGTGCCAGCAGCTTAGAAGGGTACGGTGCGGAGCAGTACTTC.

This clone showed up just a few times. The V and J genes are TRBV5-1 and TRBJ2-7; 10 bases match TRBD2. J was trimmed by 7 bases and V by 2 bases; bases with no gene match: 9. The CDR3 length is 15 residues. CDR1 and CDR2 (germline): SGHRS, YFSETQ. This CDR3 is CASSFGLAENGEQYF. CDR3 coding DNA: TGCGCCAGCAGCTTCGGACTAGCGGAAAATGGTGAGCAGTACTTC.

The chain links TRBV11-2 to TRBJ2-3; unclear D gene. V lost 7 bases to trimming and J lost 2 bases, with 10 bases between them. CDR1 is SGHAT and CDR2 is FQNNGV in the germline V gene. The CDR3 length is 13 residues. The CDR3: CASTPGLTDTQYF. CDR3 bases: TGTGCCAGCACCCCGGGCCTCACAGATACGCAGTATTTT. Drawing the rest from reference TRBV11-2 and TRBJ2-3, the complete variable domain is EAGVAQSPRYKIIEKRQSVAFWCNPISGHATLYWYQQILGQGPKLLIQFQNNGVVDDSQLPKDRFSAERLKGVDSTLKIQPAKLEDSAVYLCASTPGLTDTQYFGPGTRLTVL.

The chain couples TRBV4-3 to TRBJ1-2, with TRBD1 matching over 10 bases. The CDR3 runs to 19 residues. J lost 8 bases, V lost 3 bases, and 21 bases had no gene match. The V gene's germline CDR1 is LGHNA and CDR2 YSLEER. CDR3 nucleotide sequence: TGCGCCAGCAGCCAGCAGGTTGACATAGGGACAGGGGAGAATGTCGGCTACACCTTC. This encodes CASSQQVDIGTGENVGYTF.

This clone turned up a few times. The V and J genes are TRBV6-5 and TRBJ1-1, with TRBD1 matching over 10 bases. Trimming at V came to 6 bases and at J to 3 bases, leaving 7 bases not matched to a gene. The CDR3 length is 15 residues. Germline-derived CDR1 and CDR2 are MNHEY and SVGAGI. CDR3 sequence reads: CASSRPGTGDTEAFF. The CDR3 coding sequence is TGTGCCAGCAGCCGTCCCGGGACAGGGGACACTGAAGCTTTCTTT.

The gene calls are TRBV19 and TRBJ2-5; the D is unclear. Per germline, CDR1 LNHDA and CDR2 SQIVND (reference sequence). The V gene lost 4 bases and the J gene lost 5 bases, with 17 bases spanning the gap. The length of the CDR3 is 15 residues. In DNA, the CDR3 is TGTGCCAGTAGTAAGTCCCCTGTAGGGAAGGAGACCCAGTACTTC. It specifies CASSKSPVGKETQYF.

Comment on this clone: At one of its ends the junction is not consistent with the germline gene, which may arise from a read error. The CDR3 coding sequence is TGTGCTAGCAGCCGCGCCGGGACAGGACCCCAAGAGACCCAGTACTTC. Translated, it gives CASSRAGTGPQETQYF. This sequence joins TRBV7-7 and TRBJ2-5, with TRBD1 identical over 8 bases. Germline assignment: CDR1 SSHAT and CDR2 FNYEAQ (reference sequence). The CDR3 has 16 residues. The full variable domain, completed using reference TRBV7-7 and TRBJ2-5, is GAGVSQSPRYKVTKRGQDVTLRCDPISSHATLYWYQQALGQGPEFLTYFNYEAQPDKSGLPSDRFSAERPEGSISTLTIQRTEQRDSAMYRCASSRAGTGPQETQYFGPGTRLLVL.

The chain combines TRBV2 with TRBJ2-1; maybe TRBD2 (7 bases). The V and J ends lost 3 bases and 6 bases respectively, with 15 bases between them. The CDR3 runs 15 residues. CDR1 and CDR2 (germline): SNHLY, FYNNEI. DNA of the CDR3: TGTGCCAGCAGTGAGAGGGGGACTATCGCCAATGAGCAGTTCTTC. Translation: CASSERGTIANEQFF.

CDR3 sequence (DNA): TGTGCCAGCAGCTTTCGACAGGGACTAGCGAACAATGAGCAGTTCTTC. It encodes CASSFRQGLANNEQFF. The rearrangement links TRBV7-9 to TRBJ2-1; TRBD2 agrees at 10 bases. The CDR3 extends over 16 amino acids. Germline CDR1 SEHNR, CDR2 FQNEAQ (reference sequence). The trim removed 3 bases at V and 5 bases at J, leaving 7 bases unmatched.

The chain carries TRBV19 and TRBJ1-5; no reliable D call. Germline CDR1 LNHDA, CDR2 SQIVND (reference sequence). The length of the CDR3 is 15 residues. V lost 7 bases and J lost 3, with 16 bases in between. This CDR3 reads CASNRFRQDNQPQHF. DNA for the CDR3: TGTGCCAGTAATCGGTTTCGGCAGGACAATCAGCCCCAGCATTTT.

The chain couples TRBV2 to TRBJ2-7; 7 bases line up with TRBD1. This CDR3 spans 14 amino acids. V dropped 4 bases and J dropped 6; count of bases not matched to a gene: 9. Per the germline V gene, CDR1 is SNHLY and CDR2 is FYNNEI. CDR3 nucleotide sequence: TGTGCCAGCAGTGGTCAGACAGGGTCGGGCGAGCAGTACTTC. Translated: CASSGQTGSGEQYF.

The chain joins TRBV11-2 to TRBJ2-3, with 10 bases identical to TRBD2. The CDR3 sequence is 15 residues long. CDR1 and CDR2 (germline): SGHAT, FQNNGV. Trimming cost V 8 bases and J 6 bases; bases outside gene matches: 11. As DNA, the CDR3 is TGTGCCAGCCGCTGGACTAGCGGCGACTTCGATACGCAGTATTTT. Amino acid sequence: CASRWTSGDFDTQYF.